The present entry profiles one TCR beta chain with its context. Some clones are missing from TCRdb's copy, which holds only in-frame ones; the method was immunoSEQ multiplex PCR. The sample consists of approximately 82,000 clones, over 80% of them appearing once. The data stem from a study of technical replicates of blood from four donors. The germline V and J ends were trimmed by 2 bases and 0 bases, with 10 bases remaining between them. The CDR3 is 15 amino acids. Germline values: CDR1 MNHNY, CDR2 SVGAGI (reference sequence). Sequenced sample: T cells isolated from PBMCs. V gene TRBV6-6 combines with J gene TRBJ2-5; possible D gene TRBD2, 5 bases. The receptor was derived from a human donor in good health. The CDR3 loop is CASSYASRYQETQYF. The DNA of the CDR3 is TGTGCCAGCAGTTACGCTAGCAGATACCAAGAGACCCAGTACTTC.